This is a list of T cell receptor beta chains from one sample in a study of shared clonotypes between healthy human individuals. The protocol was immunoSEQ multiplex PCR, while the TCRdb copy is restricted to in-frame clones and leaves out a portion. This sample has some 2,100,000 clones, with 90% to 96% found just once. Sequenced material: naive CD4+ T cells sorted from blood. Receptors originate from a man between 18 and 35 years old in good health. The CDR3 runs from the conserved cysteine through the conserved F or W. Each record gives: J gene, D gene, clone size, V gene, CDR3 protein, CDR3 DNA. The D gene is left open where the match is weak. Expanded clones are given a class, and other clones once, few, many or no size at all.

>TRBJ2-1|TRBD2|NA|TRBV30
CAWSVGTSYEQFF
TGTGCCTGGAGTGTTGGGACTAGCTATGAGCAGTTCTTC
>TRBJ2-3|NA|NA|TRBV2
CATKGGVGTDTQYF
TGTGCCACCAAGGGAGGAGTCGGCACAGATACGCAGTATTTT
>TRBJ1-1|NA|NA|TRBV9
CASSRGPNRENTEAFF
TGTGCCAGCAGCCGGGGACCCAATCGAGAGAACACTGAAGCTTTCTTT
>TRBJ2-7|NA|NA|TRBV18
CASSPSRFSPYEQYF
TGTGCCAGCTCGCCCTCGAGGTTTTCCCCCTACGAGCAGTACTTC
>TRBJ1-2|NA|NA|TRBV7-2
CASSPYRQVYGYTF
TGTGCCAGCAGCCCCTACAGACAGGTCTATGGCTACACCTTC
>TRBJ2-3|TRBD1|NA|TRBV5-1
CASSPDRGLGDTQYF
TGCGCCAGCAGCCCCGACAGGGGGCTTGGAGATACGCAGTATTTT
>TRBJ1-1|NA|NA|TRBV30
CAWSETRNTEAFF
TGTGCCTGGAGTGAGACCAGGAACACTGAAGCTTTCTTT
>TRBJ2-5|NA|NA|TRBV7-2
CASSRRAGGETQYF
TGTGCCAGCAGCCGCCGGGCCGGGGGCGAGACCCAGTACTTC
>TRBJ1-2|NA|NA|TRBV5-1
CASSLEGSGYTF
TGCGCCAGCAGCTTGGAGGGAAGTGGCTACACCTTC
>TRBJ2-2|NA|NA|TRBV7-6
CASSLTTSNTGELFF
TGTGCCAGCAGCTTAACCACCTCTAACACCGGGGAGCTGTTTTTT
>TRBJ1-5|NA|NA|TRBV5-1
CASSWGTGQPQHF
TGCGCCAGCAGCTGGGGGACGGGTCAGCCCCAGCATTTT
>TRBJ2-3|NA|once|TRBV11-2
CASRTASTDTQYF
TGTGCCAGCAGGACAGCTAGCACAGATACGCAGTATTTT
>TRBJ1-2|TRBD1|NA|TRBV19
CATTGSNYGYTF
TGTGCCACGACAGGGTCTAACTATGGCTACACCTTC
>TRBJ2-3|TRBD2|NA|TRBV25-1
CASSEYIPSGRRTDTQYF
TGTGCCAGCAGTGAATATATTCCTAGCGGGAGAAGGACAGATACGCAGTATTTT
>TRBJ2-5|NA|once|TRBV5-4
CASSYSIQETQYF
TGTGCCAGCAGTTACTCGATCCAAGAGACCCAGTACTTC
>TRBJ2-7|TRBD1|once|TRBV7-2
CASSPPTGGSYEQYF
TGTGCCAGCAGCCCGCCGACAGGGGGCTCCTACGAGCAGTACTTC
>TRBJ2-7|TRBD1|NA|TRBV7-9
CASSLGDRALSYEQYF
TGTGCCAGCAGCTTAGGGGACAGGGCTTTATCCTACGAGCAGTACTTC
>TRBJ1-5|NA|NA|TRBV21-1
CASSISVNQPQHF
TGTGCCAGCAGCATCTCAGTCAATCAGCCCCAGCATTTT
>TRBJ1-1|NA|NA|TRBV6-5
CASSAPRRGDTEAFF
TGTGCCAGCAGTGCCCCGCGGAGGGGGGACACTGAAGCTTTCTTT
>TRBJ1-2|NA|few|TRBV27
CASSPRLGTYGYTF
TGTGCCAGCAGTCCCCGTCTCGGTACCTATGGCTACACCTTC
>TRBJ1-6|NA|NA|TRBV5-4
CASSLIGSSYNSPLHF
TGTGCCAGCAGCTTGATAGGGAGCTCCTATAATTCACCCCTCCACTTT
>TRBJ1-2|NA|NA|TRBV7-2
CASSLGQTLYGYTF
TGTGCCAGCAGCTTAGGCCAAACCCTATATGGCTACACCTTC
>TRBJ2-4|TRBD1|NA|TRBV7-2
CASSLAGGAINIQYF
TGTGCCAGCAGCTTAGCAGGGGGCGCAATAAACATTCAGTACTTC
>TRBJ2-4|NA|NA|TRBV6-5
CASSYSLGEAKNIQYF
TGTGCCAGCAGTTACTCGTTAGGAGAGGCGAAAAACATTCAGTACTTC
>TRBJ2-7|TRBD1|NA|TRBV11-2
CASSFTQGAYEQYF
TGTGCCAGCAGCTTTACCCAGGGGGCCTACGAGCAGTACTTC
>TRBJ2-1|NA|NA|TRBV2
CASSTGYGNEQFF
TGTGCCAGCAGCACGGGATACGGGAATGAGCAGTTCTTC
>TRBJ1-6|NA|once|TRBV5-8
CASSFSPDSPLHF
TGTGCCAGCAGCTTCAGTCCGGATTCACCCCTCCACTTT
>TRBJ1-3|NA|NA|TRBV6-5
CASRPGQPGNTIYF
TGTGCCAGCAGGCCCGGACAGCCTGGAAACACCATATATTTT
>TRBJ1-2|TRBD1|NA|TRBV30
CAWADRGTYGYTF
TGTGCCTGGGCAGACAGGGGGACCTATGGCTACACCTTC
>TRBJ1-2|TRBD1|NA|TRBV30
CAWSPGTGRHGYTF
TGTGCCTGGAGTCCCGGGACAGGGAGACATGGCTACACCTTC
>TRBJ1-2|TRBD1|NA|TRBV4-3
CASSQDGTAFNGYTF
TGCGCCAGCAGCCAAGACGGGACAGCTTTCAACGGCTACACCTTC
>TRBJ2-7|TRBD2|NA|TRBV19
CASRSGLAGVHEQYF
TGTGCCAGTAGATCGGGCCTAGCGGGAGTCCACGAGCAGTACTTC
>TRBJ1-1|TRBD1|NA|TRBV30
CAWDDRDRTMNTEAFF
TGTGCCTGGGACGACAGGGATCGAACCATGAACACTGAAGCTTTCTTT
>TRBJ2-7|NA|NA|TRBV30
CAWSSQRGGGGEQYF
TGTGCCTGGAGTTCACAAAGGGGAGGGGGCGGCGAGCAGTACTTC
>TRBJ1-1|TRBD1|NA|TRBV6-1
CASSTGRNTEAFF
TGTGCCAGCTCGACAGGGAGGAACACTGAAGCTTTCTTT
>TRBJ2-2|NA|NA|TRBV6-6
CASKGHLNTGELFF
TGTGCCAGCAAGGGACACCTAAACACCGGGGAGCTGTTTTTT
>TRBJ2-5|NA|NA|TRBV15
CATSRDLAPMGQETQYF
TGTGCCACCAGCAGAGATCTTGCGCCGATGGGACAAGAGACCCAGTACTTC
>TRBJ2-7|TRBD1|NA|TRBV27
CASSSTGGRYEQYF
TGTGCCAGCAGTTCGACAGGGGGTCGATACGAGCAGTACTTC
>TRBJ1-1|NA|NA|TRBV19
CASSISAGLNTEAFF
TGTGCCAGTAGTATATCCGCGGGCTTGAACACTGAAGCTTTCTTT
>TRBJ2-5|NA|NA|TRBV10-3
CAISGGNQETQYF
TGTGCCATCAGCGGAGGGAACCAAGAGACCCAGTACTTC
>TRBJ2-4|NA|NA|TRBV18
CASSLDRVIQYF
TGTGCCAGCTCACTAGACCGGGTCATTCAGTACTTC
>TRBJ2-1|TRBD2|NA|TRBV27
CASRRLAGGMDNEQFF
TGTGCCAGCAGACGCTTAGCGGGAGGGATGGACAATGAGCAGTTCTTC
>TRBJ2-1|NA|NA|TRBV9
CASSVGGLQGNEQFF
TGTGCCAGCAGCGTGGGCGGTCTCCAGGGGAATGAGCAGTTCTTC
>TRBJ1-1|NA|NA|TRBV7-2
CASSLVVGVNTEAFF
TGTGCCAGCAGCTTAGTGGTGGGAGTGAACACTGAAGCTTTCTTT
>TRBJ2-1|NA|NA|TRBV6-1
CASSEGLSGSLYNEQFF
TGTGCCAGCAGTGAAGGACTTTCGGGGTCGTTGTACAATGAGCAGTTCTTC
>TRBJ2-3|TRBD2|NA|TRBV13
CASTLAGGRTDTQYF
TGTGCCAGCACCTTAGCGGGAGGTAGGACAGATACGCAGTATTTT
>TRBJ1-1|NA|NA|TRBV19
CASRTGTRTEAFF
TGTGCCAGTAGAACCGGGACAAGGACTGAAGCTTTCTTT
>TRBJ2-7|NA|NA|TRBV29-1
CSVQGQAGYEQYF
TGCAGCGTCCAGGGTCAGGCCGGCTACGAGCAGTACTTC
>TRBJ1-1|NA|NA|TRBV5-4
CASSLGPANTEAFF
TGTGCCAGCAGCTTGGGACCGGCGAACACTGAAGCTTTCTTT
>TRBJ1-3|NA|NA|TRBV5-1
CASSGPRSSGNTIYF
TGCGCCAGCAGCGGGCCCAGGAGCTCTGGAAACACCATATATTTT
>TRBJ1-4|NA|NA|TRBV6-1
CASSTLGQNEKLFF
TGTGCCAGCAGTACCTTGGGGCAGAATGAAAAACTGTTTTTT
>TRBJ2-2|NA|NA|TRBV12-5
CASGLVLGLPDTGELFF
TGTGCTAGTGGTTTGGTACTGGGACTCCCGGACACCGGGGAGCTGTTTTTT